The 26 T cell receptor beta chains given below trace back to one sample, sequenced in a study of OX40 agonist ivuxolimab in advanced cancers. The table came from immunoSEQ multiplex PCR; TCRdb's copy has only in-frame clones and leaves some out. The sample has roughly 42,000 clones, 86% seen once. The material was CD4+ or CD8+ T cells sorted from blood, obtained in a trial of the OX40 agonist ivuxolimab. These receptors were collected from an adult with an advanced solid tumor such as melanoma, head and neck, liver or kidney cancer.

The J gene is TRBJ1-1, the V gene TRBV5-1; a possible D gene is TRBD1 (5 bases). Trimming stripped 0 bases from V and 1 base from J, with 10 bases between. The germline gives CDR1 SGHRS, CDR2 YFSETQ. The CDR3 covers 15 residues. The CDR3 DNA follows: TGCGCCAGCAGCTTGGCCCGGGGGACGAACACTGAAGCTTTCTTT. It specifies CASSLARGTNTEAFF.

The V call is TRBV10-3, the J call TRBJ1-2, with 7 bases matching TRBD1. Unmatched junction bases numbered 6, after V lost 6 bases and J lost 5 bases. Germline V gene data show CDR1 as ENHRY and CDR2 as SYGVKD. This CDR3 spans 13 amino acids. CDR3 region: CAIRGDSLYGYTF. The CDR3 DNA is TGTGCCATCAGGGGGGACAGCCTTTATGGCTACACCTTC.

CDR3 DNA: TGTGCCAGCAGCTCGCCGACTAGCGGGGACTACGAGCAGTACTTC. Translated, it gives CASSSPTSGDYEQYF. The V and J genes are TRBV7-2 and TRBJ2-7; 11 nucleotides line up with TRBD2. The length of the CDR3 is 15 residues. Germline CDR1 is SGHTA and CDR2 is FQGNSA. Trimming took 4 bases from V and 3 from J; bases not matched to a gene: 5.

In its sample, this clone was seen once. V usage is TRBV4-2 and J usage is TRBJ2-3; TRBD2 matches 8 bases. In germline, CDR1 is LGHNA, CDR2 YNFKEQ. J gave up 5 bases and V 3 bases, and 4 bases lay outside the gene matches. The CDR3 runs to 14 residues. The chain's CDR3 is CASSQSGGRDTQYF. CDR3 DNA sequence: TGTGCCAGCAGCCAGAGCGGGGGTCGAGATACGCAGTATTTT.

DNA of the CDR3: TGTGCCAGCAGGCTGGGCGGGGGGTTAGATGAGCAGTTCTTC. Translated, it gives CASRLGGGLDEQFF. The V gene is TRBV11-2, the J gene TRBJ2-1; 8 bases map to TRBD2. Trimming took 6 bases from V and 8 from J; bases not matched to a gene: 9. This CDR3 contains 14 residues. Germline V gene data show CDR1 as SGHAT and CDR2 as FQNNGV.

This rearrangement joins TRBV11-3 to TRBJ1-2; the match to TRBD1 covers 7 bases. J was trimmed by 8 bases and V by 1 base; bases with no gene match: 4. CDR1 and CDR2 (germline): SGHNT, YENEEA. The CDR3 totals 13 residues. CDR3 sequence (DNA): TGTGCCAGCAGCTTAGGGGACAGCGGCGGCTACACCTTC. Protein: CASSLGDSGGYTF. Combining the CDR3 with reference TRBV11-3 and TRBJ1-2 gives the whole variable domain EAGVVQSPRYKIIEKKQPVAFWCNPISGHNTLYWYLQNLGQGPELLIRYENEEAVDDSQLPKDRFSAERLKGVDSTLKIQPAELGDSAVYLCASSLGDSGGYTFGSGTRLTVV.

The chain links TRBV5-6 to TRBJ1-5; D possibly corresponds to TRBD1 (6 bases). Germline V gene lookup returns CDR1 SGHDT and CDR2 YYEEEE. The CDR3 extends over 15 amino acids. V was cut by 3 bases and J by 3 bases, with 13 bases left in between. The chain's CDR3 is CASSYRDINNQPQHF. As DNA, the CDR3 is TGTGCCAGCAGCTACCGGGACATTAACAATCAGCCCCAGCATTTT.

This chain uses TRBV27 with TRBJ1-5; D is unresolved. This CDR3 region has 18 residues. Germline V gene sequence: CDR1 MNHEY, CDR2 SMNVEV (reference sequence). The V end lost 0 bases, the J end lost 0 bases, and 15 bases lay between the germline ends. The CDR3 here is CASSLSYKRSYSNQPQHF. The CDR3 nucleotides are TGTGCCAGCAGTTTATCATATAAGCGGAGCTATAGCAATCAGCCCCAGCATTTT.

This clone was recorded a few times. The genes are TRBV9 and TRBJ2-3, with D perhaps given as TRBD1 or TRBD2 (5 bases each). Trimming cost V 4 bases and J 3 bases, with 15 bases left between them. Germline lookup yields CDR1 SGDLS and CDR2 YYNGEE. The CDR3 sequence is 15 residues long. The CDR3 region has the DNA TGTGCCAGCAGCCCCTGGGGGAATCCAACAGATACGCAGTATTTT. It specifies CASSPWGNPTDTQYF.

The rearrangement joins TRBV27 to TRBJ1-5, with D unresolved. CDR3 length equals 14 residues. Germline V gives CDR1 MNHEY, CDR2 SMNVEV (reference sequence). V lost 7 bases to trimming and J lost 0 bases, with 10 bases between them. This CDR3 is CASKAPYSNQPQHF. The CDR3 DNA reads TGTGCCAGCAAAGCACCCTATAGCAATCAGCCCCAGCATTTT.

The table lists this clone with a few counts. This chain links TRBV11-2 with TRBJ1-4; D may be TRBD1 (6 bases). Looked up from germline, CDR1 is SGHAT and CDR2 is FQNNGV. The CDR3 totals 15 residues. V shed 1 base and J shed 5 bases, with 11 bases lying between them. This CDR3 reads CASSLVGGANEKLFF. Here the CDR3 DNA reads TGTGCCAGCAGCTTAGTGGGGGGGGCAAATGAAAAACTGTTTTTT.

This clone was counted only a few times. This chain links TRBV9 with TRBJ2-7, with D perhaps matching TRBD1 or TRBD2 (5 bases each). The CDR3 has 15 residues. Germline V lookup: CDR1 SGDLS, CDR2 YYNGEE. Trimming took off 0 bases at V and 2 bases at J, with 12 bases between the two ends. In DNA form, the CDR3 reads TGTGCCAGCAGCGTAGGCTGGGACCCCGCCTACGAGCAGTACTTC. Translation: CASSVGWDPAYEQYF.

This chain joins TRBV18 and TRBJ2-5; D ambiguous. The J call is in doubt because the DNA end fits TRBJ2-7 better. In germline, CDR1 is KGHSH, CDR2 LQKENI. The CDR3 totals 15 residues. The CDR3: CASSPSKGNSYEQYF. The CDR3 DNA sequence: TGTGCCAGCTCACCAAGTAAGGGAAACTCCTACGAGCAGTACTTC.

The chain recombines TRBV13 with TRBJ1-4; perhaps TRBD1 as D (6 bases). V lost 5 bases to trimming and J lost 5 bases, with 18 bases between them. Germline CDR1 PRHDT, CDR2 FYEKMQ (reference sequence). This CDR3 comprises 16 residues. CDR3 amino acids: CASSLRQTGPNEKLFF. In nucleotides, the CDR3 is TGTGCCAGCAGCCTCCGCCAGACAGGACCAAATGAAAAACTGTTTTTT.

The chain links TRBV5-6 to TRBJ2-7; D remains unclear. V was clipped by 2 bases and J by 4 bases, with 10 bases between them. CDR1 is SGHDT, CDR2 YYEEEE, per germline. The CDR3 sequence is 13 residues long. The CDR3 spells CASSLLPKYEQYF. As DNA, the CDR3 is TGTGCCAGCAGCTTATTACCGAAATACGAGCAGTACTTC.

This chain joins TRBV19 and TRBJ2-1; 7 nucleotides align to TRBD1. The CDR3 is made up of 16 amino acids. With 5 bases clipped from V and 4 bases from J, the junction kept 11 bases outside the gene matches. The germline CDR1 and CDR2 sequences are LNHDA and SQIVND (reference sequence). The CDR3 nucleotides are TGTGCCAGTAGTCCTTTCAGGGACAGTCTATACAATGAGCAGTTCTTC. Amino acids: CASSPFRDSLYNEQFF.

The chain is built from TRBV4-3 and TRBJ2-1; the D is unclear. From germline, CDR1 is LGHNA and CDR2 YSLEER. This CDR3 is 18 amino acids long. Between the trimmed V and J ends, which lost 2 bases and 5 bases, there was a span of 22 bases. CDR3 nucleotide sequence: TGCGCCAGCAGCCAATTCATAAAAAGCCTCGAAACGGACAATGAGCAGTTCTTC. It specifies CASSQFIKSLETDNEQFF.

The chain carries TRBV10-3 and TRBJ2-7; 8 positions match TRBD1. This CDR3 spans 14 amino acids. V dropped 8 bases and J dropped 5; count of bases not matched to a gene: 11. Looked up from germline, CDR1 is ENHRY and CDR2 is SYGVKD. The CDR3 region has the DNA TGTGCCATCGCCTGGACAGGGAATTCGGACGAGCAGTACTTC. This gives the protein CAIAWTGNSDEQYF.

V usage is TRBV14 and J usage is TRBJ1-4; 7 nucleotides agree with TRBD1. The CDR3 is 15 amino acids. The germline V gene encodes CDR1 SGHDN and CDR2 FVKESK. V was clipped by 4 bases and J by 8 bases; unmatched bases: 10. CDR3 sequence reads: CASSLEQGMREKLFF. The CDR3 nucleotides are TGTGCCAGCAGCCTCGAACAGGGGATGCGCGAAAAACTGTTTTTT.

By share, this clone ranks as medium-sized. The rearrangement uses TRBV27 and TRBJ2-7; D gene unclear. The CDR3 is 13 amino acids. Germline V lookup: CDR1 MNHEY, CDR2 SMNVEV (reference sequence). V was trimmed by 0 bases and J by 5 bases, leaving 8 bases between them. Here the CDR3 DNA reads TGTGCCAGCAGTTTATCTCGTCAGAACGAGCAGTACTTC. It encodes CASSLSRQNEQYF.

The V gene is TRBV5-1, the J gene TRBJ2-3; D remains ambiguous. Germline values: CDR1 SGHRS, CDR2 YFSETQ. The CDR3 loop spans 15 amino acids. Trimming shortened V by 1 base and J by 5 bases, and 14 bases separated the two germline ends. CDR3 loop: CASSLSQRDRDTQYF. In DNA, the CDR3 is TGCGCCAGCAGCTTGTCCCAGCGAGACCGAGATACGCAGTATTTT.

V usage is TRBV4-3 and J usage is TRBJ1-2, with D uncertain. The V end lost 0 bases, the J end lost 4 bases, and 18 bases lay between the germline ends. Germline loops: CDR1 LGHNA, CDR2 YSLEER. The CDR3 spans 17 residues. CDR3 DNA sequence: TGCGCCAGCAGCCAAGACAGGACCGTGTTACCTCTCTATGGCTACACCTTC. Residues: CASSQDRTVLPLYGYTF.

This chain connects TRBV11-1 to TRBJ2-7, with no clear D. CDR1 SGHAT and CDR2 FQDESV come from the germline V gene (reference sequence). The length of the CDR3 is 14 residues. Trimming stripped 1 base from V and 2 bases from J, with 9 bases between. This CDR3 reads CASSLGGRPYEQYF. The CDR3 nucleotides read TGTGCCAGCAGCTTAGGTGGGCGCCCCTACGAGCAGTACTTC. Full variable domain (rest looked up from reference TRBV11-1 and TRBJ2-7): EAEVAQSPRYKITEKSQAVAFWCDPISGHATLYWYRQILGQGPELLVQFQDESVVDDSQLPKDRFSAERLKGVDSTLKIQPAELGDSAMYLCASSLGGRPYEQYFGPGTRLTVT.

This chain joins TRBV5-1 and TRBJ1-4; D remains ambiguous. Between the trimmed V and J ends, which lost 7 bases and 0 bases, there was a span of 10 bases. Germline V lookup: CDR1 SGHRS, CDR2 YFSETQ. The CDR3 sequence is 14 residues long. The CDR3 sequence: CASVGSATNEKLFF. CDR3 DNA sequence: TGCGCCAGCGTCGGGTCTGCAACTAATGAAAAACTGTTTTTT. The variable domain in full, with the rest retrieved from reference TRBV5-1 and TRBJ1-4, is KAGVTQTPRYLIKTRGQQVTLSCSPISGHRSVSWYQQTPGQGLQFLFEYFSETQRNKGNFPGRFSGRQFSNSRSEMNVSTLELGDSALYLCASVGSATNEKLFFGSGTQLSVL.

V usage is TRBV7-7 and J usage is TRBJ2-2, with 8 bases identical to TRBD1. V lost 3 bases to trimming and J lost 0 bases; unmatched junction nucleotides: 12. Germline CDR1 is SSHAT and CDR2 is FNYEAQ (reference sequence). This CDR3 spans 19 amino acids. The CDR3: CASSFHQRTGQPNTGELFF. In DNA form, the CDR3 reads TGTGCCAGCAGCTTCCACCAAAGGACAGGGCAACCGAACACCGGGGAGCTGTTTTTT.

CDR3 region: CASSLTAWGGRNEQFF. CDR3 nucleotide sequence: TGTGCCAGCAGCTTAACCGCGTGGGGGGGCCGAAATGAGCAGTTCTTC. The chain carries TRBV7-3 and TRBJ2-1, with D tentatively TRBD2 (7 bases). This CDR3 region has 16 residues. The germline V and J ends were trimmed by 0 bases and 7 bases, with 16 bases remaining between them. Germline loops: CDR1 SGHTA, CDR2 FQGTGA.